The 17 T cell receptor beta chains below come from one sample, sequenced in a study of cytomegalovirus exposure and HLA in healthy donors. Amplification used 60 Vbeta primers and 13 Jbeta primers. Sequenced by immunoSEQ multiplex PCR; TCRdb stores in-frame clones only, minus some. The sample lists roughly 200,000 clones, approximately 88% occurring once. Sequenced sample: PBMCs. These receptors all come from a boy between 2 and 10 years old in good health and CMV-seronegative.

The count of this clone is one. The chain recombines TRBV7-9 with TRBJ1-2, with 10 bases aligning to TRBD1. CDR1 is SEHNR, CDR2 FQNEAQ, per germline (reference sequence). The V and J ends lost 7 bases and 6 bases, in that order; junction bases with no gene match: 5. CDR3 length: 13 amino acids. The CDR3 loop is CASTRTGGHGYTF. In DNA, the CDR3 is TGTGCCAGCACCAGGACAGGGGGTCATGGCTACACCTTC.

CDR3 region: CASSLSGRAYGELFF. CDR3 nucleotide sequence: TGTGCCAGCAGCCTCAGCGGGAGGGCCTACGGGGAGCTGTTTTTT. The V call is TRBV7-8, the J call TRBJ2-2; 10 bases agree with TRBD2. V trimming: 5 bases; J trimming: 7 bases; junction bases outside the gene matches: 7. The CDR3 loop spans 15 amino acids. Germline V lookup: CDR1 SGHVS, CDR2 FQNEAQ.

This rearrangement joins TRBV6-5 to TRBJ1-2; D may be TRBD1 (6 bases). The V gene lost 7 bases and the J gene lost 7 bases, with 13 bases spanning the gap. The germline V gene encodes CDR1 MNHEY and CDR2 SVGAGI. This CDR3 has 12 amino acids. CDR3 region: CASTPGHRGYTF. CDR3 nucleotide sequence: TGTGCCAGCACCCCGGGACACCGTGGCTACACCTTC.

The chain is built from TRBV7-9 and TRBJ1-1; the D gene is possibly TRBD1 (5 bases). V lost 1 base to trimming and J lost 13 bases, with 16 bases between them. Looked up from germline, CDR1 is SEHNR and CDR2 is FQNEAQ (reference sequence). The CDR3 length is 13 residues. CDR3: CASSLEGIRNVFF. The DNA for the CDR3 is TGTGCCAGCAGCTTAGAGGGGATCCGGAATGTTTTCTTT.

The V and J genes are TRBV25-1 and TRBJ2-1, with D uncertain. Trimming shortened V by 0 bases and J by 4 bases, and 4 bases separated the two germline ends. Germline V gene sequence: CDR1 MGHDK, CDR2 SYGVNS. This CDR3 has 13 amino acids. The CDR3 loop reads CASSEYIYNEQFF. CDR3 nucleotide sequence: TGTGCCAGCAGTGAATATATTTACAATGAGCAGTTCTTC. Variable domain in full (rest from reference TRBV25-1 and TRBJ2-1): EADIYQTPRYLVIGTGKKITLECSQTMGHDKMYWYQQDPGMELHLIHYSYGVNSTEKGDLSSESTVSRIRTEHFPLTLESARPSHTSQYLCASSEYIYNEQFFGPGTRLTVL.

This chain uses TRBV9 with TRBJ1-1; tentatively, D is TRBD1 (6 bases). Trimming removed 3 bases from V and 0 bases from J, with 12 bases in between. This CDR3 is built from 15 residues. Germline V lookup: CDR1 SGDLS, CDR2 YYNGEE. The CDR3 DNA reads TGTGCCAGCAGCGCTACTTACAGGGTGAACACTGAAGCTTTCTTT. As protein: CASSATYRVNTEAFF. The full variable domain, completed using reference TRBV9 and TRBJ1-1, is DSGVTQTPKHLITATGQRVTLRCSPRSGDLSVYWYQQSLDQGLQFLIQYYNGEERAKGNILERFSAQQFPDLHSELNLSSLELGDSALYFCASSATYRVNTEAFFGQGTRLTVV.

The chain combines TRBV12-5 with TRBJ2-4; D might be TRBD1 (5 bases). In germline, CDR1 is LGHNT, CDR2 FRNRAP. V was pared by 2 bases and J by 2 bases, with 7 bases between. This CDR3 has 14 amino acids. The CDR3 protein is CASGLSGTKNIQYF. The CDR3 nucleotides read TGTGCTAGTGGTTTGTCAGGGACCAAAAACATTCAGTACTTC.

This clone was counted only a few times. The V call is TRBV4-1, the J call TRBJ1-5, with a possible D match to TRBD1 (6 bases). The CDR3 totals 15 residues. V gave up 4 bases and J gave up 7 bases, with 17 bases separating them. From germline, CDR1 is MGHRA and CDR2 YSYEKL. The CDR3 DNA reads as TGCGCCAGCAGCCGAGGATCAGGGGTGGGACAGCCCCAGCATTTT. It encodes CASSRGSGVGQPQHF.

The chain couples TRBV11-1 to TRBJ1-5; D gene ambiguous. Germline CDR1 reads SGHAT; CDR2 reads FQDESV (reference sequence). This CDR3 has 14 residues. Trimming shortened V by 5 bases and J by 3 bases, and 11 bases separated the two germline ends. Here the CDR3 DNA reads TGTGCCAGCAGCGTGGGCAGGAACAATCAGCCCCAGCATTTT. It encodes CASSVGRNNQPQHF.

J is TRBJ2-5 and V is TRBV5-4, with TRBD2 matching 7 bases. V shed 5 bases and J 3 bases; nucleotides not matched to a gene: 4. Germline assignment: CDR1 SGHNT and CDR2 YYREEE (reference sequence). CDR3 length equals 13 residues. CDR3 DNA: TGTGCCAGCAGGTTAGCGGGCGAAGAGACCCAGTACTTC. Protein sequence: CASRLAGEETQYF.

CDR3 in amino acids: CASSPIILANYGYTF. The CDR3 nucleotides read TGTGCCAGCAGCCCAATCATCTTAGCTAACTATGGCTACACCTTC. The rearrangement uses TRBV6-1 and TRBJ1-2; D is ambiguous. The germline V gene has CDR1 MNHNS and CDR2 SASEGT. Trimming took 6 bases from V and 0 from J, leaving 14 bases between them. CDR3 length: 15 residues.

The chain has TRBV29-1 and TRBJ2-5, with 8 nucleotides matching TRBD1. The J segment lost 5 bases and the V segment lost 3 bases, leaving 8 bases of the junction unmatched. The CDR3 totals 14 residues. Germline CDR1 SQVTM, CDR2 ANQGSEA. CDR3 bases: TGCAGCGTTGACTCGGACAGGGCGAGGGAGACCCAGTACTTC. It is translated as CSVDSDRARETQYF.

V gene TRBV30 combines with J gene TRBJ1-1; 11 bases fit TRBD1. Looked up from germline, CDR1 is GTSNPN and CDR2 is SVGIG (reference sequence). CDR3 length: 14 amino acids. The V and J ends lost 0 bases and 8 bases, in that order; junction bases with no gene match: 5. For the CDR3, the DNA is TGTGCCTGGAGTGTTCCCGGACAGGGGGCCGAAGCTTTCTTT. Its translation is CAWSVPGQGAEAFF.

This clone appeared a single time. The V gene is TRBV9, the J gene TRBJ2-3; 9 nucleotides match TRBD2. From germline, CDR1 is SGDLS and CDR2 YYNGEE. This CDR3 has 16 amino acids. Losses at the gene ends were 4 bases for V and 10 bases for J; bases not matched to a gene: 16. The CDR3 protein is CASSPQWGTSTLSQYF. CDR3 in DNA: TGTGCCAGCAGCCCTCAATGGGGGACTAGCACTCTCTCGCAGTATTTT.

V usage is TRBV4-1 and J usage is TRBJ2-7; no clear D gene. CDR3 length equals 13 residues. Germline V gene sequence: CDR1 MGHRA, CDR2 YSYEKL. V was clipped by 1 base and J by 3 bases, with 7 bases between them. The CDR3 loop reads CASSQGYNYEQYF. In DNA form, the CDR3 reads TGCGCCAGCAGCCAAGGGTACAACTACGAGCAGTACTTC.

The gene calls are TRBV7-9 and TRBJ2-1, with 8 bases fitting TRBD2. The germline CDR1 and CDR2 sequences are SEHNR and FQNEAQ (reference sequence). The CDR3 loop spans 18 amino acids. J lost 7 bases, V lost 2 bases, and 16 bases had no gene match. The CDR3 DNA reads as TGTGCCAGCAGCTTAATCGACCTCCGGGAGGGGGGGATGAATGAGCAGTTCTTC. The encoded protein is CASSLIDLREGGMNEQFF.

The V and J genes are TRBV27 and TRBJ2-3; possibly TRBD1 for D (6 bases). The CDR3 contains 12 residues. Between the trimmed V and J ends, which lost 6 bases and 7 bases, there was a span of 11 bases. Per the germline V gene, CDR1 is MNHEY and CDR2 is SMNVEV (reference sequence). The CDR3 sequence is CASSFTGNTQYF. CDR3 in DNA: TGTGCCAGCAGCTTCACAGGGAATACGCAGTATTTT.